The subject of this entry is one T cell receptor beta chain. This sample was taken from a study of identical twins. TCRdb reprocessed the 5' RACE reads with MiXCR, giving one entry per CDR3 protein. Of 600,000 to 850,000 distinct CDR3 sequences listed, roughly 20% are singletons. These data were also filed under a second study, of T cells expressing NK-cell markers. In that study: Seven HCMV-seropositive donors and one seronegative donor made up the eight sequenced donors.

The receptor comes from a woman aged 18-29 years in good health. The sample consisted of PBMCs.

CDR3 residues: CSASTEVYSPLHF. CDR3 nucleotide sequence: TGCAGTGCTAGTACAGAGGTTTATTCACCCCTCCACTTT. The chain recombines TRBV20-1 with TRBJ1-6; D not certain. Trimming took off 3 bases at V and 8 bases at J, with 11 bases between the two ends. The CDR3 runs to 13 residues. Germline CDR1 reads DFQATT; CDR2 reads SNEGSKA (reference sequence).